The present entry profiles one TCR beta chain with its context. Its antigen is not known. This sample is drawn from a study of post-analysis software for immune sequencing data. This CDR3 contains 14 residues. Trimming left V 7 bases short and J 2 bases short, with 13 bases between. Study conclusions and caveats: Controls had lower frequencies than patients of four or five TRBV segments, which included TRBV5-6, TRBV5-1 and TRBV20-1.

Built from TCR beta cDNA, the libraries had unique molecular identifiers in them. The source material, roughly 0.9 to 11 million T cells, gave rise to roughly 500,000 cDNA molecules. A single record per CDR3 protein comes from TCRdb applying MiXCR to the PCR reads. The data show more than 500,000 distinct CDR3 sequences, with around a third seen just once and around 5.9% held by the top ten. This TCR derives from a girl aged 2-17 years with multiple sclerosis. The V and J genes are TRBV12-3 or TRBV12-4 and TRBJ2-3; D might be TRBD2 (6 bases). The specimen was blood. The CDR3 nucleotides are TGTGCCAGCACCAGACTAGTGGCCACAGATACGCAGTATTTT. The encoded protein is CASTRLVATDTQYF.